What follows are 32 T cell receptor beta chains derived from one specimen sequenced in a study of graft-versus-host responses after intestinal transplantation. Sequencing used immunoSEQ multiplex PCR; TCRdb keeps in-frame clones, though not all of them. The sample carries 15,000 to 20,000 clones, approximately 72% recorded once. Tissue processing of the graft released intraepithelial and lamina propria lymphocytes from it. The sequencing used ileum tissue, collected roughly 3 weeks after intestinal transplant. The receptors were gathered from a human patient who received an intestinal transplant, so some T cells may come from the graft donor.

The V gene is TRBV19, the J gene TRBJ2-3; D gene unclear. With 5 bases removed from V and 1 base from J, the gap between germline ends came to 13 bases. This CDR3 has 15 residues. Germline V gives CDR1 LNHDA, CDR2 SQIVND (reference sequence). CDR3 loop: CASSAMVYGTDTQYF. The CDR3 DNA reads TGTGCCAGTAGTGCGATGGTCTATGGCACAGATACGCAGTATTTT.

V usage is TRBV2 and J usage is TRBJ2-1; 10 bases map to TRBD2. With V trimmed by 7 bases and J by 4 bases, 4 bases remained unmatched. In germline, CDR1 is SNHLY, CDR2 FYNNEI. The CDR3 length is 14 residues. CDR3 loop: CASNQLAGYNEQFF. CDR3 sequence (DNA): TGTGCCAGCAACCAACTAGCGGGATACAATGAGCAGTTCTTC.

The chain combines TRBV19 with TRBJ2-7; perhaps TRBD1 as D (5 bases). Germline lookup yields CDR1 LNHDA and CDR2 SQIVND (reference sequence). This CDR3 is 16 amino acids long. Trimming stripped 5 bases from V and 9 bases from J, with 26 bases between. Here the CDR3 reads CASSPFQYADSPGQYF. Written as DNA, the CDR3 is TGTGCCAGTAGTCCATTCCAATACGCCGACAGTCCCGGGCAGTACTTC.

This clone was seen a handful of times. V usage is TRBV7-9 and J usage is TRBJ2-5; 12 positions agree with TRBD2. Germline V lookup: CDR1 SEHNR, CDR2 FQNEAQ (reference sequence). V shed 2 bases and J 13 bases; nucleotides not matched to a gene: 5. The CDR3 spans 13 residues. The CDR3 spells CASSLHGLAGTYF. As DNA, the CDR3 is TGTGCCAGCAGCTTACACGGACTAGCGGGGACGTACTTC.

Here the CDR3 reads CASSRDRSGANVLTF. CDR3 DNA: TGTGCCAGCAGCCGAGACAGATCTGGGGCCAACGTCCTGACTTTC. This rearrangement joins TRBV6-6 to TRBJ2-6; maybe TRBD1 (5 bases). The ends were cut back, 6 bases at V and 1 base at J, with 10 bases in the middle. This CDR3 spans 15 amino acids. Germline CDR1 and CDR2: MNHNY and SVGAGI (reference sequence).

CDR3 sequence: CASTGQGNTEAFF. CDR3 sequence (DNA): TGTGCCAGCACAGGACAGGGGAACACTGAAGCTTTCTTT. V usage is TRBV27 and J usage is TRBJ1-1; 8 nucleotides line up with TRBD1. With 7 bases clipped from V and 1 base from J, the junction kept 2 bases outside the gene matches. Germline assignment: CDR1 MNHEY and CDR2 SMNVEV (reference sequence). The length of the CDR3 is 13 residues.

The V gene is TRBV6-6, the J gene TRBJ1-2; D is perhaps TRBD1 (5 bases). The length of the CDR3 is 16 residues. Germline V gene lookup returns CDR1 MNHNY and CDR2 SVGAGI (reference sequence). Trimming cost V 0 bases and J 0 bases, with 11 bases left between them. In nucleotides, the CDR3 is TGTGCCAGCAGTTACTCGACGGGGGTAGCTAACTATGGCTACACCTTC. Protein sequence: CASSYSTGVANYGYTF.

In its sample, this clone was seen once. The genes are TRBV7-9 and TRBJ1-6; 10 positions match TRBD1. Trimming took 1 base from V and 9 from J; bases not matched to a gene: 6. In germline, CDR1 is SEHNR, CDR2 FQNEAQ (reference sequence). The CDR3 loop spans 16 amino acids. CDR3 sequence reads: CASSLVGDRGGSPLHF. The CDR3 DNA follows: TGTGCCAGCAGCTTAGTTGGGGACAGGGGTGGTTCACCCCTCCACTTT.

This clone was picked up one time. V and J are TRBV19 and TRBJ1-5; 7 nucleotides align to TRBD1. The CDR3 loop spans 15 amino acids. Germline V gene data show CDR1 as LNHDA and CDR2 as SQIVND (reference sequence). Losses at the gene ends were 6 bases for V and 0 bases for J; bases not matched to a gene: 5. CDR3 in amino acids: CASSAGQYSNQPQHF. Here the CDR3 DNA reads TGTGCCAGTAGCGCGGGACAGTATAGCAATCAGCCCCAGCATTTT. Together with reference TRBV19 and TRBJ1-5, the CDR3 gives the full variable domain: DGGITQSPKYLFRKEGQNVTLSCEQNLNHDAMYWYRQDPGQGLRLIYYSQIVNDFQKGDIAEGYSVSREKKESFPLTVTSAQKNPTAFYLCASSAGQYSNQPQHFGDGTRLSIL.

The genes are TRBV19 and TRBJ2-7; tentative D call: TRBD1 (6 bases). V was cut by 3 bases and J by 2 bases, with 11 bases left in between. The length of the CDR3 is 14 residues. CDR1 is LNHDA, CDR2 SQIVND, per germline (reference sequence). CDR3 DNA sequence: TGTGCCAGTAGTATCTCCACAGGGACCTACGAGCAGTACTTC. It translates to CASSISTGTYEQYF.

The rearrangement joins TRBV7-2 to TRBJ2-7; D uncertain. Germline lookup yields CDR1 SGHTA and CDR2 FQGNSA. This CDR3 is built from 13 residues. Between the trimmed V and J ends, which lost 3 bases and 2 bases, there was a span of 8 bases. CDR3 amino acids: CASSFGLAYEQYF. The DNA of the CDR3 is TGTGCCAGCAGCTTCGGCCTAGCCTACGAGCAGTACTTC. The complete variable domain, with remaining parts taken from reference TRBV7-2 and TRBJ2-7, reads GAGVSQSPSNKVTEKGKDVELRCDPISGHTALYWYRQSLGQGLEFLIYFQGNSAPDKSGLPSDRFSAERTGGSVSTLTIQRTQQEDSAVYLCASSFGLAYEQYFGPGTRLTVT.

The chain carries TRBV27 and TRBJ2-1; the D gene is possibly TRBD2 (6 bases). V was pared by 3 bases and J by 10 bases, with 13 bases between. The CDR3 runs to 13 residues. Germline-derived CDR1 and CDR2 are MNHEY and SMNVEV (reference sequence). The CDR3 region has the DNA TGTGCCAGCAGTTTTCCAGGACGGGGGGAGCAGTTCTTC. This sequence encodes CASSFPGRGEQFF.

The V gene is TRBV7-3, the J gene TRBJ2-5; possible D gene TRBD1, 6 bases. The CDR3 has 14 residues. Trimming took 5 bases from V and 0 from J, leaving 10 bases between them. Germline V CDR1 and CDR2: SGHTA, FQGTGA. CDR3 bases: TGTGCCAGCAGCCGAGGGGGAAACCAAGAGACCCAGTACTTC. This sequence encodes CASSRGGNQETQYF.

This chain links TRBV6-5 with TRBJ2-7; TRBD2 matches 13 bases. The CDR3 runs to 14 residues. Germline V lookup: CDR1 MNHEY, CDR2 SVGAGI. After removal of 5 bases from V and 2 bases from J, the junction contained 0 bases not matched to a gene. This CDR3 reads CASSTSGGAYEQYF. CDR3 DNA: TGTGCCAGCAGTACTAGCGGGGGGGCCTACGAGCAGTACTTC.

The gene calls are TRBV28 and TRBJ2-7; TRBD2 is a possible D gene (6 bases). The CDR3 runs 13 residues. Trimming removed 3 bases from V and 2 bases from J, with 8 bases in between. CDR1 is MDHEN and CDR2 is SYDVKM in the germline V gene. DNA for the CDR3: TGTGCCAGCAGTTTCGGGAGCCCCTACGAGCAGTACTTC. It translates to CASSFGSPYEQYF.

J is TRBJ1-2 and V is TRBV5-1; TRBD1 matches 7 bases. Looked up from germline, CDR1 is SGHRS and CDR2 is YFSETQ. CDR3 length: 12 residues. V lost 2 bases to trimming and J lost 9 bases; unmatched junction nucleotides: 4. CDR3 amino acids: CASSFYRGRYTF. For the CDR3, the DNA is TGCGCCAGCAGCTTCTACAGGGGCCGCTACACCTTC.

In its sample, this clone was seen once. The rearrangement joins TRBV20-1 to TRBJ2-5; 7 bases are a match to TRBD2. The J segment lost 6 bases and the V segment lost 5 bases, leaving 3 bases of the junction unmatched. From germline, CDR1 is DFQATT and CDR2 SNEGSKA (reference sequence). This CDR3 is built from 11 residues. The CDR3 nucleotides read TGCAGTGCTCCGGGACTAAAGACCCAGTACTTC. As protein: CSAPGLKTQYF.

CDR3 bases: TGTGCCAGCAGACACGGACAGGGAGTTTTTTTGTCCTATAATTCACCCCTCCACTTT. Translating gives CASRHGQGVFLSYNSPLHF. The V gene is TRBV28, the J gene TRBJ1-6; 8 bases line up with TRBD1. Per the germline V gene, CDR1 is MDHEN and CDR2 is SYDVKM. The CDR3 spans 19 residues. Losses at the gene ends were 6 bases for V and 1 base for J; bases not matched to a gene: 14. The whole variable domain, remainder taken from reference TRBV28 and TRBJ1-6, is DVKVTQSSRYLVKRTGEKVFLECVQDMDHENMFWYRQDPGLGLRLIYFSYDVKMKEKGDIPEGYSVSREKKERFSLILESASTNQTSMYLCASRHGQGVFLSYNSPLHFGNGTRLTVT.

This clone was found a few times. The V gene is TRBV5-4, the J gene TRBJ1-2; 7 nucleotides align to TRBD1. The CDR3 runs 15 residues. Trimming removed 4 bases from V and 0 bases from J; junction bases left unmatched: 6. The germline V gene has CDR1 SGHNT and CDR2 YYREEE (reference sequence). DNA of the CDR3: TGTGCCAGCAGCGAAACTGGGACAGCTAACTATGGCTACACCTTC. It specifies CASSETGTANYGYTF.

For the CDR3, the DNA is TGTGCCAGTAGTATAAGCGACCGATCGATCTCCTACGAGCAGTACTTC. Translation: CASSISDRSISYEQYF. J is TRBJ2-7 and V is TRBV19; D is uncertain. V was shortened by 2 bases and J by 0 bases, with 14 bases between the two germline ends. From germline, CDR1 is LNHDA and CDR2 SQIVND (reference sequence). The CDR3 is made up of 16 amino acids.

The V call is TRBV5-4, the J call TRBJ2-2, with TRBD2 matching 9 bases. Germline CDR1 SGHNT, CDR2 YYREEE (reference sequence). CDR3 size: 16 residues. V dropped 2 bases and J dropped 7; count of bases not matched to a gene: 9. CDR3 DNA sequence: TGTGCCAGCAGCTTTTGGGGGACTAGCAGCAACGGGGAGCTGTTTTTT. This sequence encodes CASSFWGTSSNGELFF.

This rearrangement joins TRBV18 to TRBJ2-7; possibly TRBD2 for D (5 bases). V was shortened by 1 base and J by 2 bases, with 15 bases between the two germline ends. CDR1 is KGHSH, CDR2 LQKENI, per germline. The CDR3 sequence is 16 residues long. DNA for the CDR3: TGTGCCAGCTCACCACAGCGAGATAAGACTACCTACGAGCAGTACTTC. Encoded protein: CASSPQRDKTTYEQYF. Filled out from reference TRBV18 and TRBJ2-7, the complete variable domain reads NAGVMQNPRHLVRRRGQEARLRCSPMKGHSHVYWYRQLPEEGLKFMVYLQKENIIDESGMPKERFSAEFPKEGPSILRIQQVVRGDSAAYFCASSPQRDKTTYEQYFGPGTRLTVT.

DNA for the CDR3: TGTGCCAGTAGTCTCCCCGCAGGCAACTATGGCTACACCTTC. Translated: CASSLPAGNYGYTF. The chain combines TRBV19 with TRBJ1-2; no clear D gene. From germline, CDR1 is LNHDA and CDR2 SQIVND (reference sequence). The CDR3 runs to 14 residues. The V end was cut by 5 bases, the J end by 2 bases, with 12 bases between.

The table lists this clone with a few counts. CDR3 nucleotides: TGTGCCAGCAACCCCGGGACAGGGGGCGAGCAGTACTTC. Translation: CASNPGTGGEQYF. The chain uses TRBV27 and TRBJ2-7; 11 bases match TRBD1. Trimming took 7 bases from V and 6 from J; bases not matched to a gene: 5. Germline V gene sequence: CDR1 MNHEY, CDR2 SMNVEV (reference sequence). The CDR3 contains 13 residues.

This clone showed up just once. The gene calls are TRBV5-4 and TRBJ2-1; D is undetermined. The V end lost 1 base, the J end lost 5 bases, and 19 bases lay between the germline ends. The germline V gene has CDR1 SGHNT and CDR2 YYREEE (reference sequence). The CDR3 length is 17 residues. CDR3 region: CASSLTLLRVLDNEQFF. CDR3 in DNA: TGTGCCAGCAGCTTGACCCTCTTACGGGTCCTAGACAATGAGCAGTTCTTC.

The chain employs TRBV7-9 and TRBJ1-6, with D hard to call. CDR1 and CDR2 from the germline V gene are SEHNR and FQNEAQ (reference sequence). Deletions cut 1 base from V and 7 bases from J, with 14 bases between. The CDR3 runs 16 residues. This CDR3 reads CASSLEWAAPNSPLHF. The DNA for the CDR3 is TGTGCCAGCAGCTTAGAGTGGGCTGCTCCGAATTCACCCCTCCACTTT.

This clone was seen only a few times. The CDR3 protein is CASSAPRLASSSYEQYF. As DNA, the CDR3 is TGTGCCAGCAGTGCACCAAGACTAGCGTCAAGCTCCTACGAGCAGTACTTC. The gene calls are TRBV6-1 and TRBJ2-7; TRBD2 matches 8 bases. The CDR3 extends over 17 amino acids. Germline loops: CDR1 MNHNS, CDR2 SASEGT. The V segment lost 4 bases and the J segment 0 bases; nucleotides outside the gene matches: 11.

The rearrangement joins TRBV5-4 to TRBJ1-1; D remains unclear. Trimming left V 0 bases short and J 4 bases short, with 10 bases between. The CDR3 has 14 amino acids. The germline CDR1 and CDR2 sequences are SGHNT and YYREEE (reference sequence). The CDR3 DNA reads TGTGCCAGCAGCTTGGGAGGGTCTACCACTGAAGCTTTCTTT. The encoded protein is CASSLGGSTTEAFF.

V usage is TRBV10-2 and J usage is TRBJ2-7; no firm D call. The length of the CDR3 is 12 residues. The V gene lost 3 bases and the J gene lost 4 bases, with 7 bases spanning the gap. CDR1 is WSHSY and CDR2 is SAAADI in the germline V gene. The CDR3 DNA follows: TGCGCCAGCAGTGACTCCCCTTACGAGCAGTACTTC. Amino acid sequence: CASSDSPYEQYF.

This chain links TRBV9 with TRBJ1-1; a weak D match, TRBD1 (5 bases). The length of the CDR3 is 16 residues. Trimming took 4 bases from V and 0 from J, leaving 16 bases between them. Per the germline V gene, CDR1 is SGDLS and CDR2 is YYNGEE. The CDR3 DNA reads TGTGCCAGCAGCACAGTGGGGGGGTATATGAACACTGAAGCTTTCTTT. It codes for CASSTVGGYMNTEAFF.

V is TRBV9 and J is TRBJ2-2; D is ambiguous. Germline CDR1 SGDLS, CDR2 YYNGEE. The CDR3 is 16 residues long. Trimming stripped 1 base from V and 0 bases from J, with 10 bases between. CDR3 in amino acids: CASSVLGSSNTGELFF. The CDR3 DNA reads TGTGCCAGCAGCGTACTTGGTAGCTCGAACACCGGGGAGCTGTTTTTT.

The chain is built from TRBV25-1 and TRBJ2-7; D may be TRBD1 (6 bases). Per germline, CDR1 MGHDK and CDR2 SYGVNS. Trimming removed 1 base from V and 0 bases from J, with 7 bases in between. This CDR3 has 14 residues. Here the CDR3 DNA reads TGTGCCAGCAGTGAATTGACAGGCTCCTACGAGCAGTACTTC. Protein product: CASSELTGSYEQYF.